The 5 T cell receptor beta chains below come from one sample, sequenced in a study of CD8+ T cells in alopecia areata. cDNA serving as the sequencing template came from extracted, reverse transcribed RNA. Sequencing was performed with immunoSEQ multiplex PCR; in TCRdb, only in-frame clones are kept and a portion is missing. The sample records roughly 110,000 clones, less than 90% being singletons. Treatment denoted: oral pan-JAK inhibitor, 5-10 mg twice daily. The sequences come from CD8+ T cells sorted from blood, collected at week 24, from a patient treated with tofacitinib. The receptors were gathered from a human donor with alopecia areata.

This clone was seen a handful of times. The V gene is TRBV4-1, the J gene TRBJ2-3; 10 bases map to TRBD2. The CDR3 has 17 residues. Germline-derived CDR1 and CDR2 are MGHRA and YSYEKL. The junction had 9 bases not matched to a gene; V was cut back by 0 bases and J by 6 bases. CDR3 bases: TGCGCCAGCAGCCAAGATGGGCTAGCGGGGGCCGGGGATACGCAGTATTTT. Its protein is CASSQDGLAGAGDTQYF.

The V and J genes are TRBV4-3 and TRBJ2-7; D call uncertain. Germline V gene lookup returns CDR1 LGHNA and CDR2 YSLEER. V was cut by 0 bases and J by 4 bases, with 10 bases left in between. The CDR3 totals 14 residues. CDR3 sequence: CASSQEPLGYEQYF. The CDR3 DNA is TGCGCCAGCAGCCAAGAACCTCTTGGGTACGAGCAGTACTTC.

This sequence joins TRBV27 and TRBJ1-5; no firm D call. V lost 1 base and J 1 base, leaving 5 bases between the germline ends. The CDR3 length is 14 residues. The germline V gene has CDR1 MNHEY and CDR2 SMNVEV (reference sequence). CDR3 residues: CASSLLGSNQPQHF. CDR3 coding DNA: TGTGCCAGCAGTTTATTGGGGAGCAATCAGCCCCAGCATTTT.

V and J are TRBV27 and TRBJ2-3; D may be TRBD2 (6 bases). The CDR3 sequence is 16 residues long. V lost 5 bases to trimming and J lost 4 bases, with 19 bases between them. Germline assignment: CDR1 MNHEY and CDR2 SMNVEV (reference sequence). As DNA, the CDR3 is TGTGCCAGCAGTCCACTGGGGGGACGGATATCAGATACGCAGTATTTT. It translates to CASSPLGGRISDTQYF.

The chain links TRBV27 to TRBJ2-3, with 12 bases that match TRBD2. J gave up 2 bases and V 5 bases, and 5 bases lay outside the gene matches. CDR1 is MNHEY and CDR2 is SMNVEV in the germline V gene (reference sequence). This CDR3 is built from 16 residues. Here the CDR3 DNA reads TGTGCCAGCAGTCAGACTAGCGGGGGAAACACAGATACGCAGTATTTT. Its translation is CASSQTSGGNTDTQYF.